A single sample is the source of the 20 T cell receptor beta chains below, sequenced in a study of T cell changes during pregnancy in multiple sclerosis. Here immunoSEQ multiplex PCR was the method, and the copy in TCRdb shows in-frame clones only, minus some. The data hold tens of thousands of clones, with about nine tenths observed a single time. The sequences come from peripheral blood, collected after pregnancy. These receptors were taken from a female donor in good health, enrolled as a control in a pregnancy study.

The rearrangement joins TRBV5-1 to TRBJ2-3; 9 positions match TRBD2. With 0 bases clipped from V and 2 bases from J, the junction kept 4 bases outside the gene matches. This CDR3 has 16 residues. CDR1 and CDR2 (germline): SGHRS, YFSETQ. The CDR3 nucleotides read TGCGCCAGCAGCTTGGTACTAGCGGGCACCACAGATACGCAGTATTTT. The encoded protein is CASSLVLAGTTDTQYF.

The J gene is TRBJ2-7, the V gene TRBV5-1, with D unclear. This CDR3 is built from 13 residues. Per the germline V gene, CDR1 is SGHRS and CDR2 is YFSETQ. Between the trimmed V and J ends, which lost 1 base and 6 bases, there was a span of 11 bases. The DNA of the CDR3 is TGCGCCAGCAGCTTGTCGGTTTCTTCCGAGCAGTACTTC. Amino acids: CASSLSVSSEQYF.

The chain couples TRBV6-5 to TRBJ2-7; 9 bases fit TRBD2. Germline CDR1 is MNHEY and CDR2 is SVGAGI. V gave up 5 bases and J gave up 5 bases; unmatched junction bases: 7. This CDR3 spans 14 amino acids. CDR3 sequence (DNA): TGTGCCAGCAGTCTTAGCGGGAGTAGAGACGAGCAGTACTTC. This encodes CASSLSGSRDEQYF.

The gene calls are TRBV4-2 and TRBJ1-2, with 9 nucleotides matching TRBD1. The germline V gene has CDR1 LGHNA and CDR2 YNFKEQ. Losses at the gene ends were 3 bases for V and 3 bases for J; bases not matched to a gene: 8. The CDR3 totals 16 residues. The CDR3 is CASSQSGTGTYYGYTF. CDR3 DNA: TGTGCCAGCAGCCAGTCCGGGACAGGGACCTACTATGGCTACACCTTC.

J is TRBJ1-1 and V is TRBV19; no clear D gene. V was pared by 5 bases and J by 1 base, with 11 bases between. CDR3 size: 14 residues. The germline CDR1 and CDR2 sequences are LNHDA and SQIVND (reference sequence). Written as DNA, the CDR3 is TGTGCCAGTAGTCCCCTGGGCAGGAACACTGAAGCTTTCTTT. This sequence encodes CASSPLGRNTEAFF.

V usage is TRBV5-1 and J usage is TRBJ2-7, with 9 bases that match TRBD1. Looked up from germline, CDR1 is SGHRS and CDR2 is YFSETQ. V shed 1 base, J shed 4 bases, and the junction held 6 bases outside the gene matches. CDR3 length: 15 amino acids. For the CDR3, the DNA is TGCGCCAGCAGCTTGCCCGGACAGGGGAGGTACGAGCAGTACTTC. Translated, it gives CASSLPGQGRYEQYF.

The rearrangement joins TRBV15 to TRBJ1-3; 8 nucleotides agree with TRBD1. The CDR3 runs to 15 residues. V was clipped by 4 bases and J by 4 bases; unmatched bases: 6. CDR1 and CDR2 from the germline V gene are LNHNV and YYDKDF (reference sequence). Written as DNA, the CDR3 is TGTGCCACCAGCAAGAGACAGGGGTTCGGAAACACCATATATTTT. This sequence encodes CATSKRQGFGNTIYF.

This sequence joins TRBV11-3 and TRBJ2-3; 9 nucleotides align to TRBD1. V lost 5 bases and J lost 1; bases outside the gene matches: 7. The CDR3 totals 16 residues. Germline V gene lookup returns CDR1 SGHNT and CDR2 YENEEA. CDR3 region: CASSRDGDRGTDTQYF. The CDR3 DNA follows: TGTGCCAGCAGCCGGGATGGGGACAGGGGCACAGATACGCAGTATTTT.

The gene calls are TRBV7-9 and TRBJ2-7; 8 bases align to TRBD1. The V and J ends lost 6 bases and 5 bases, in that order; junction bases with no gene match: 9. Germline values: CDR1 SEHNR, CDR2 FQNEAQ (reference sequence). The CDR3 has 14 residues. CDR3 nucleotide sequence: TGTGCCAGCAGTCCAGTACTCAGGGGGCACGAGCAGTACTTC. The encoded protein is CASSPVLRGHEQYF.

The J gene is TRBJ1-1, the V gene TRBV6-1; D gene ambiguous. The CDR3 loop spans 13 amino acids. Germline V gene sequence: CDR1 MNHNS, CDR2 SASEGT. With 9 bases removed from V and 5 bases from J, the gap between germline ends came to 16 bases. The CDR3 loop is CASSRLGRTEAFF. The CDR3 bases are TGTGCCAGTTCCCGTCTGGGGAGAACTGAAGCTTTCTTT.

This chain uses TRBV6-6 with TRBJ2-7, with D hard to call. CDR1 is MNHNY, CDR2 SVGAGI, per germline (reference sequence). The CDR3 runs to 14 residues. The V gene lost 2 bases and the J gene lost 4 bases, with 12 bases spanning the gap. CDR3 DNA: TGTGCCAGCAGTTACGGTGGAGAGTCTTACGAGCAGTACTTC. It translates to CASSYGGESYEQYF.

This clone came up once. This chain joins TRBV27 and TRBJ2-7; 11 bases match TRBD2. After removal of 4 bases from V and 1 base from J, the junction contained 9 bases not matched to a gene. Germline V lookup: CDR1 MNHEY, CDR2 SMNVEV (reference sequence). CDR3 size: 17 residues. Written as DNA, the CDR3 is TGTGCCAGCAGTTCCACGGGACTAGCGGCCATTTCCTACGAGCAGTACTTC. It codes for CASSSTGLAAISYEQYF.

This clone was counted once. J is TRBJ1-1 and V is TRBV12-5; 7 positions match TRBD1. With 1 base clipped from V and 1 base from J, the junction kept 6 bases outside the gene matches. CDR1 is LGHNT, CDR2 FRNRAP, per germline. This CDR3 is 16 amino acids long. CDR3 amino acids: CASGLGQGKGNTEAFF. The CDR3 DNA is TGTGCTAGTGGTTTGGGACAGGGTAAGGGGAACACTGAAGCTTTCTTT.

The chain recombines TRBV18 with TRBJ1-5; perhaps TRBD1 as D (5 bases). The CDR3 spans 19 residues. CDR1 and CDR2 (germline): KGHSH, LQKENI. Trimming pared 3 bases from V and 5 bases from J, leaving 26 bases between. This chain's CDR3 is CASSPNPGKEGFYYQPQHF. Here the CDR3 DNA reads TGTGCCAGCTCACCTAATCCGGGAAAGGAGGGGTTTTATTATCAGCCCCAGCATTTT.

The V and J genes are TRBV18 and TRBJ2-4; 9 bases fit TRBD2. CDR3 length: 15 amino acids. The trim removed 0 bases at V and 10 bases at J, leaving 7 bases unmatched. Germline V gene lookup returns CDR1 KGHSH and CDR2 LQKENI. The CDR3 DNA reads as TGTGCCAGCTCACCACCCCTAGCGGGGAAGTGGATTCAGTACTTC. Amino acids: CASSPPLAGKWIQYF.

The rearrangement uses TRBV13 and TRBJ2-3; 13 nucleotides agree with TRBD2. This CDR3 comprises 15 residues. The V gene end was trimmed by 5 bases and the J gene end by 3 bases; junction bases not matched to a gene: 2. Germline assignment: CDR1 PRHDT and CDR2 FYEKMQ (reference sequence). CDR3 DNA: TGTGCCAGCAGCCAACTAGCGGGGGGGACAGATACGCAGTATTTT. It translates to CASSQLAGGTDTQYF.

In this sample, this clone turned up once. V usage is TRBV4-1 and J usage is TRBJ1-4; possibly TRBD1 for D (5 bases). The V and J ends lost 4 bases and 6 bases respectively, with 15 bases between them. The germline CDR1 and CDR2 sequences are MGHRA and YSYEKL. This CDR3 comprises 15 residues. The CDR3 here is CASSRKQGGDEKLFF. CDR3 DNA sequence: TGCGCCAGCAGCCGGAAGCAGGGAGGGGATGAAAAACTGTTTTTT.

The chain has TRBV14 and TRBJ1-3; D might be TRBD1 (5 bases). CDR3 size: 17 residues. V was clipped by 0 bases and J by 0 bases, with 12 bases between them. Germline CDR1 reads SGHDN; CDR2 reads FVKESK. The CDR3 sequence: CASSQDQGLGSGNTIYF. CDR3 in DNA: TGTGCCAGCAGCCAAGACCAGGGACTGGGCTCTGGAAACACCATATATTTT. Based on the CDR3 plus reference TRBV14 and TRBJ1-3, the full variable domain is EAGVTQFPSHSVIEKGQTVTLRCDPISGHDNLYWYRRVMGKEIKFLLHFVKESKQDESGMPNNRFLAERTGGTYSTLKVQPAELEDSGVYFCASSQDQGLGSGNTIYFGEGSWLTVV.

The chain has TRBV19 and TRBJ2-7, with TRBD1 as a possible D gene (5 bases). Trimming took 7 bases from V and 3 from J, leaving 13 bases between them. This CDR3 contains 13 residues. Germline CDR1 and CDR2: LNHDA and SQIVND (reference sequence). CDR3 sequence: CASKGDSGYEQYF. The DNA of the CDR3 is TGTGCCAGTAAAGGGGATTCTGGCTACGAGCAGTACTTC.

The V gene is TRBV19, the J gene TRBJ1-1; D is unclear. Trimming stripped 8 bases from V and 3 bases from J, with 13 bases between. The CDR3 is 13 amino acids. Germline V gene data show CDR1 as LNHDA and CDR2 as SQIVND (reference sequence). CDR3 in amino acids: CASGRKGDTEAFF. DNA of the CDR3: TGTGCCAGTGGGAGAAAGGGCGACACTGAAGCTTTCTTT. Combining the CDR3 with reference TRBV19 and TRBJ1-1 gives the whole variable domain DGGITQSPKYLFRKEGQNVTLSCEQNLNHDAMYWYRQDPGQGLRLIYYSQIVNDFQKGDIAEGYSVSREKKESFPLTVTSAQKNPTAFYLCASGRKGDTEAFFGQGTRLTVV.